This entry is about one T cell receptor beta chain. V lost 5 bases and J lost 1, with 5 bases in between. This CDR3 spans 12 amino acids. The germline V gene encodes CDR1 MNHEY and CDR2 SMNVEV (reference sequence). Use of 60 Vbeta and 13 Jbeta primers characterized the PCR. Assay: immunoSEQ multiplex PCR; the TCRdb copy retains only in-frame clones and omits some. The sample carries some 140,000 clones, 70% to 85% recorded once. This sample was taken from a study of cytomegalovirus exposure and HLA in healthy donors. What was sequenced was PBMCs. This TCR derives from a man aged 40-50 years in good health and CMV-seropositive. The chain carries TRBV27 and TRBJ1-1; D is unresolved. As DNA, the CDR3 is TGTGCCAGCAGTAAACAGAACACTGAAGCTTTCTTT. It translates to CASSKQNTEAFF.